These 10 T cell receptor beta chains were sequenced from one sample in a study of molecular identifiers for immune sequencing clone quantification. TCRdb processed the PCR reads anew with MiXCR; each CDR3 protein has one entry. The table lists 37,000 or so distinct CDR3 sequences, less than 20% of them singletons, with about 7% in the top ten. What was sequenced was naive CD8+ T cells from blood, with Jurkat cell RNA spiked in. Subset in this sample: FACS-sorted CD8+CD4-CCR7+CD45RA+ naive T cells. Every receptor here comes from a human donor in good health. Some libraries in this study had Jurkat cell RNA spiked in.

This clonotype was counted many times. V gene TRBV27 combines with J gene TRBJ2-3; D unresolved. Germline V gene sequence: CDR1 MNHEY, CDR2 SMNVEV (reference sequence). The CDR3 is 14 residues long. V gave up 2 bases and J gave up 2 bases, with 8 bases separating them. CDR3 DNA: TGTGCCAGCAGTTTAACCTTGCCCACAGATACGCAGTATTTT. Encoded protein: CASSLTLPTDTQYF.

This clonotype was detected ten times or more. This rearrangement joins TRBV7-8 to TRBJ2-5, with 8 bases that match TRBD2. Germline CDR1 and CDR2: SGHVS and FQNEAQ. The CDR3 is 17 residues long. Trimming removed 2 bases from V and 4 bases from J; junction bases left unmatched: 12. The CDR3 here is CASSLSRRGLGGETQYF. CDR3 nucleotides: TGTGCCAGCAGCTTATCCCGCCGGGGACTAGGGGGAGAGACCCAGTACTTC.

This clonotype has a count of ten or more. The V gene is TRBV5-8, the J gene TRBJ1-2, with 10 bases aligning to TRBD1. There are 17 residues in the CDR3. Losses at the gene ends were 1 base for V and 5 bases for J; bases not matched to a gene: 11. Looked up from germline, CDR1 is SGHTS and CDR2 is YDEGEE. For the CDR3, the DNA is TGTGCCAGCAGCTTGCACGTCCGGGACAGGGGCGAGTATGGCTACACCTTC. This sequence encodes CASSLHVRDRGEYGYTF.

This clonotype was counted many times. V is TRBV27 and J is TRBJ2-1; D remains unclear. This CDR3 comprises 14 residues. The V end was cut by 8 bases, the J end by 9 bases, with 20 bases between. Germline assignment: CDR1 MNHEY and CDR2 SMNVEV (reference sequence). The CDR3 DNA follows: TGTGCCAGCGGCCCACCTACTACTGGCAGTGAGCAGTTCTTC. Protein product: CASGPPTTGSEQFF.

In this sample, this clonotype turned up many times. The rearrangement links TRBV9 to TRBJ1-1; D call uncertain. The CDR3 is 12 amino acids. From germline, CDR1 is SGDLS and CDR2 YYNGEE. Trimming took 4 bases from V and 5 from J, leaving 9 bases between them. CDR3 sequence: CASSNGRTEAFF. The DNA of the CDR3 is TGTGCCAGCAGCAATGGTAGGACTGAAGCTTTCTTT.

This clonotype was counted many times. V gene TRBV12-3 or TRBV12-4 combines with J gene TRBJ2-1; TRBD2 agrees at 13 bases. V dropped 4 bases and J dropped 9; count of bases not matched to a gene: 9. The CDR3 extends over 16 amino acids. The DNA for the CDR3 is TGTGCCAGCAGTTCTTCCGGGACTAGCGGGATAGGTGAGCAGTTCTTC. Translating it yields CASSSSGTSGIGEQFF.

The genes are TRBV20-1 and TRBJ1-2, with TRBD1 as a possible D gene (5 bases). CDR1 is DFQATT and CDR2 is SNEGSKA in the germline V gene (reference sequence). Trimming removed 0 bases from V and 4 bases from J, with 12 bases in between. The CDR3 covers 14 residues. CDR3 loop: CSARDLGHGYGYTF. The CDR3 DNA reads as TGCAGTGCTAGAGATCTGGGGCACGGCTATGGCTACACCTTC.

This clonotype was observed many times. The rearrangement joins TRBV20-1 to TRBJ2-4; the match to TRBD2 covers 10 bases. The CDR3 consists of 15 residues. Germline V gives CDR1 DFQATT, CDR2 SNEGSKA (reference sequence). The ends lost 1 base at V and 5 bases at J; junction bases unmatched: 5. This chain's CDR3 is CSARGIGLAENIQYF. For the CDR3, the DNA is TGCAGTGCTAGAGGGATCGGACTAGCGGAAAACATTCAGTACTTC.

This clonotype was seen at least ten times. This chain links TRBV9 with TRBJ2-1; D gene unclear. Germline V gene data show CDR1 as SGDLS and CDR2 as YYNGEE. Trimming cost V 4 bases and J 9 bases, with 11 bases left between them. The CDR3 sequence is 12 residues long. The CDR3 DNA follows: TGTGCCAGCAGCCCACCCGGCAGTGAGCAGTTCTTC. Protein sequence: CASSPPGSEQFF.

This clonotype was seen repeatedly, ten times or more. The J gene is TRBJ1-4, the V gene TRBV5-6; TRBD1 agrees at 7 bases. J lost 8 bases, V lost 4 bases, and 11 bases had no gene match. The CDR3 has 15 residues. Germline values: CDR1 SGHDT, CDR2 YYEEEE. The CDR3: CASSPWQGVKEKLFF. The CDR3 DNA reads TGTGCCAGCAGCCCCTGGCAGGGGGTGAAGGAAAAACTGTTTTTT.